One and the same sample provided the 5 T cell receptor beta chains below, sequenced in a study of cytomegalovirus exposure and HLA in healthy donors. A multiplex PCR was run with 60 Vbeta primers and 13 Jbeta primers. Clones were read by immunoSEQ multiplex PCR, and TCRdb kept only the in-frame ones, dropping some. Found here are 150,000 to 200,000 clones, about four fifths of them singletons; the top ten hold roughly 1.5%. The sample comprised PBMCs. The origin of the receptors is a woman in her fifties or sixties in good health and CMV-seronegative.

The chain employs TRBV28 and TRBJ1-1; D gene ambiguous. V lost 8 bases, J lost 1 base, and 11 bases lay in between. The CDR3 is 13 amino acids. Looked up from germline, CDR1 is MDHEN and CDR2 is SYDVKM. In DNA form, the CDR3 reads TGTGCCAGCCGAGAGTCGGGGAACACTGAAGCTTTCTTT. It specifies CASRESGNTEAFF.

This rearrangement joins TRBV29-1 to TRBJ1-4; D remains ambiguous. The V end was cut by 7 bases, the J end by 6 bases, with 15 bases between. Germline V gene lookup returns CDR1 SQVTM and CDR2 ANQGSEA. The CDR3 spans 13 residues. The CDR3 protein is CSAKKHIDEKLFF. The CDR3 DNA is TGCAGCGCCAAAAAACATATCGATGAAAAACTGTTTTTT.

This chain joins TRBV6-1 and TRBJ1-1; 9 bases map to TRBD1. The CDR3 loop spans 14 amino acids. The V and J ends lost 5 bases and 6 bases, in that order; junction bases with no gene match: 7. Germline assignment: CDR1 MNHNS and CDR2 SASEGT. CDR3 sequence reads: CASSSGTGYPEAFF. In DNA, the CDR3 is TGTGCCAGCAGTTCCGGGACAGGGTATCCTGAAGCTTTCTTT.

This sequence joins TRBV10-3 and TRBJ1-1; possible D gene TRBD1, 5 bases. The germline CDR1 and CDR2 sequences are ENHRY and SYGVKD. V was clipped by 4 bases and J by 4 bases, with 10 bases between them. The CDR3 is 13 residues long. The DNA of the CDR3 is TGTGCCATCAGTGCCGCGGGACCCACTGAAGCTTTCTTT. Its translation is CAISAAGPTEAFF.

The J gene is TRBJ2-2, the V gene TRBV30; 7 nucleotides match TRBD2. Germline CDR1 reads GTSNPN; CDR2 reads SVGIG (reference sequence). Trimming removed 1 base from V and 5 bases from J; junction bases left unmatched: 13. The CDR3 loop spans 17 amino acids. Here the CDR3 reads CAWSGPLGGSSTGELFF. The CDR3 DNA reads TGTGCCTGGAGTGGCCCCTTGGGCGGGAGTAGTACCGGGGAGCTGTTTTTT.